These 23 T cell receptor beta chains share one sample of origin, sequenced in a study of Graves' ophthalmopathy and Graves' hyperthyroidism. RNA transcripts yielded amplified TCR beta CDR3 regions. Second-round multiplex PCR came after a first-round RT-PCR that employed HTBI primers. TCRdb re-derived calls from the multiplex PCR reads in MiXCR, one entry per CDR3 protein. The sample records roughly 600,000 distinct CDR3 sequences, less than 45% being singletons. Sequenced sample: peripheral blood or thyroid tissue (not recorded which). The source is an adult man with Graves' hyperthyroidism.

This clonotype showed up just once. The chain combines TRBV20-1 with TRBJ2-2; no clear D. Germline V lookup: CDR1 DFQATT, CDR2 SNEGSKA (reference sequence). The CDR3 totals 15 residues. V shed 1 base and J shed 3 bases, with 12 bases lying between them. The CDR3 loop is CSARGTTSDTGELFF. The CDR3 DNA reads as TGCAGTGCTAGAGGGACGACCTCGGACACCGGGGAGCTGTTTTTT.

This clonotype was seen a handful of times. CDR3 protein: CASTRDGYGYTF. The CDR3 bases are TGTGCCAGCACCCGGGACGGTTATGGCTACACCTTC. This rearrangement joins TRBV7-9 to TRBJ1-2; TRBD1 might be the D (5 bases). With 7 bases removed from V and 5 bases from J, the gap between germline ends came to 11 bases. This CDR3 has 12 amino acids. Germline V CDR1 and CDR2: SEHNR, FQNEAQ (reference sequence).

This chain connects TRBV7-3 to TRBJ2-7; the match to TRBD1 covers 7 bases. The last part of the DNA fits TRBJ2-1 better; the J call may be wrong. CDR3 size: 13 residues. CDR1 and CDR2 from the germline V gene are SGHTA and FQGTGA. CDR3 sequence (DNA): TGTGCCAGCAGCTTAATGAGGGGGCGAGAGCAGTTCTTC. Protein sequence: CASSLMRGREQFF.

V usage is TRBV7-2 and J usage is TRBJ2-7, with 9 bases lining up with TRBD1. The closer fit of TRBJ2-1 to the DNA end suggests the J call may be wrong. There are 16 residues in the CDR3. Germline CDR1 SGHTA, CDR2 FQGNSA. CDR3 sequence: CASSSTGQGSYNEQFF. CDR3 DNA: TGTGCCAGCAGTTCAACGGGACAGGGCTCCTACAATGAGCAGTTCTTC.

This clonotype was counted at least ten times. The genes are TRBV12-5 and TRBJ1-1; no clear D gene. Germline CDR1 reads LGHNT; CDR2 reads FRNRAP. Trimming cost V 1 base and J 4 bases, with 16 bases left between them. The CDR3 has 16 amino acids. The CDR3 loop reads CASGLGGGGDFTEAFF. The CDR3 bases are TGTGCTAGTGGTTTGGGTGGAGGAGGAGACTTCACTGAAGCTTTCTTT. The full variable domain, with the rest looked up from reference TRBV12-5 and TRBJ1-1, is DARVTQTPRHKVTEMGQEVTMRCQPILGHNTVFWYRQTMMQGLELLAYFRNRAPLDDSGMPKDRFSAEMPDATLATLKIQPSEPRDSAVYFCASGLGGGGDFTEAFFGQGTRLTVV.

In the case of this clonotype: With a far larger clone one base away, a read error is the likely cause. The chain links TRBV6-1 to TRBJ2-7; D is undetermined. The end of the DNA is better explained by TRBJ2-1, so the J call may be wrong. Germline loops: CDR1 MNHNS, CDR2 SASEGT. The CDR3 length is 13 residues. CDR3 amino acids: CASSEAGSYEQFF. CDR3 nucleotides: TGTGCCAGCAGTGAAGCAGGGTCCTACGAGCAGTTCTTC.

As to this clonotype: A single base separates this from a much larger clone, so it may be a read error. The chain's CDR3 is CAISDTGKMNTEAFF. The CDR3 DNA sequence: TGTGCCATCAGTGATACAGGGAAAATGAACACTGAAGCTTTCTTT. The chain is built from TRBV10-3 and TRBJ1-1, with D perhaps matching TRBD1 (6 bases). Between the trimmed V and J ends, which lost 3 bases and 0 bases, there was a span of 11 bases. Per germline, CDR1 ENHRY and CDR2 SYGVKD. This CDR3 is built from 15 residues.

This chain uses TRBV9 with TRBJ2-1; 7 bases are a match to TRBD2. The CDR3 is 13 residues long. V dropped 6 bases and J dropped 7; count of bases not matched to a gene: 7. CDR1 and CDR2 from the germline V gene are SGDLS and YYNGEE. CDR3 sequence: CASNRGGGNEQFF. In nucleotides, the CDR3 is TGTGCCAGCAACCGCGGGGGAGGGAATGAGCAGTTCTTC.

There are many counts of this clonotype. A junction end diverges from the germline sequence, so it may reflect a read error. The chain combines TRBV5-5 with TRBJ2-5, with D perhaps given as TRBD1 or TRBD2 (5 bases each). This CDR3 contains 13 residues. The germline gives CDR1 SGHKS, CDR2 YYEKEE (reference sequence). In DNA, the CDR3 is TGTGCCAGCAGCTTCGGGGACCAGGAGACCCAGTACTTC. Protein: CASSFGDQETQYF.

Note on this clonotype: The junction departs from the called germline gene at one end, perhaps through a read error. The chain links TRBV2 to TRBJ1-1; D remains unclear. The CDR3 is made up of 11 amino acids. Germline V gene data show CDR1 as SNHLY and CDR2 as FYNNEI. CDR3 sequence (DNA): TGTGCCAGCAGTGTTGGCACTGAAGCTCTCTTT. It codes for CASSVGTEALF.

This clonotype appeared a few times. The chain couples TRBV12-3 or TRBV12-4 to TRBJ2-2; maybe TRBD1 (5 bases). The length of the CDR3 is 16 residues. V was clipped by 5 bases and J by 7 bases, with 20 bases between them. This CDR3 is CASSLTPAGWLGELFF. In nucleotides, the CDR3 is TGTGCCAGCAGTCTCACCCCGGCAGGGTGGCTCGGGGAGCTGTTTTTT.

V usage is TRBV5-1 and J usage is TRBJ2-7; TRBD2 matches at 13 bases. Germline-derived CDR1 and CDR2 are SGHRS and YFSETQ. The CDR3 covers 16 residues. The trim removed 0 bases at V and 3 bases at J, leaving 3 bases unmatched. CDR3 protein: CASSLGGTSGDYEQYF. CDR3 nucleotide sequence: TGCGCCAGCAGCTTGGGGGGGACTAGCGGGGACTACGAGCAGTACTTC. The variable domain in full, with the rest retrieved from reference TRBV5-1 and TRBJ2-7, is KAGVTQTPRYLIKTRGQQVTLSCSPISGHRSVSWYQQTPGQGLQFLFEYFSETQRNKGNFPGRFSGRQFSNSRSEMNVSTLELGDSALYLCASSLGGTSGDYEQYFGPGTRLTVT.

The rearrangement links TRBV11-3 to TRBJ1-4, with 8 bases identical to TRBD1. In germline, CDR1 is SGHNT, CDR2 YENEEA. The J segment lost 4 bases and the V segment lost 5 bases, leaving 6 bases of the junction unmatched. The CDR3 consists of 15 residues. CDR3 in amino acids: CASSRTGGFNEKLFF. The CDR3 region has the DNA TGTGCCAGCAGCCGTACAGGGGGGTTTAATGAAAAACTGTTTTTT. Full variable domain (remainder filled in from reference TRBV11-3 and TRBJ1-4): EAGVVQSPRYKIIEKKQPVAFWCNPISGHNTLYWYLQNLGQGPELLIRYENEEAVDDSQLPKDRFSAERLKGVDSTLKIQPAELGDSAVYLCASSRTGGFNEKLFFGSGTQLSVL.

This clonotype was detected ten times or more. The gene calls are TRBV2 and TRBJ2-7; D is uncertain. Germline CDR1 SNHLY, CDR2 FYNNEI. V lost 2 bases and J lost 3, with 5 bases in between. This CDR3 has 12 amino acids. This CDR3 reads CASSEYRYEQYF. CDR3 coding DNA: TGTGCCAGCAGTGAATATCGCTACGAGCAGTACTTC. The variable domain in full, with the rest retrieved from reference TRBV2 and TRBJ2-7, is EPEVTQTPSHQVTQMGQEVILRCVPISNHLYFYWYRQILGQKVEFLVSFYNNEISEKSEIFDDQFSVERPDGSNFTLKIRSTKLEDSAMYFCASSEYRYEQYFGPGTRLTVT.

The rearrangement joins TRBV7-9 to TRBJ2-7, with a tentative D call TRBD1 (6 bases). Looked up from germline, CDR1 is SEHNR and CDR2 is FQNEAQ (reference sequence). V was pared by 4 bases and J by 0 bases, with 10 bases between. This CDR3 is built from 14 residues. As DNA, the CDR3 is TGTGCCAGCAGCTCGGTCAGGGGCTCCTACGAGCAGTACTTC. Residues: CASSSVRGSYEQYF.

In this sample, this clonotype turned up many times. The chain carries TRBV5-5 and TRBJ1-1, with D unclear. Germline loops: CDR1 SGHKS, CDR2 YYEKEE (reference sequence). The CDR3 is 13 residues long. V was pared by 0 bases and J by 5 bases, with 8 bases between. This chain's CDR3 is CASSLGVMTEAFF. In nucleotides, the CDR3 is TGTGCCAGCAGCTTGGGGGTTATGACTGAAGCTTTCTTT.

This clonotype has just a few counts. The chain has TRBV3-1 and TRBJ1-1, with D possibly TRBD1 on 6 matching bases. This CDR3 is 14 amino acids long. The germline gives CDR1 LGHDT, CDR2 YNNKEL (reference sequence). Trimming stripped 3 bases from V and 4 bases from J, with 12 bases between. The CDR3 DNA reads as TGTGCCAGCAGCCACAGGGGTGACGCCACTGAAGCTTTCTTT. Its protein is CASSHRGDATEAFF.

In this sample, this clonotype turned up a few times. The chain recombines TRBV28 with TRBJ1-2, with TRBD1 matching over 10 bases. The CDR3 covers 16 residues. V lost 4 bases to trimming and J lost 2 bases; unmatched junction nucleotides: 7. From germline, CDR1 is MDHEN and CDR2 SYDVKM. For the CDR3, the DNA is TGTGCCAGCAGTTCGAAGTGGGACAGGGGCAACTATGGCTACACCTTC. Its protein is CASSSKWDRGNYGYTF.

Ten or more counts support this clonotype. The J gene is TRBJ2-5, the V gene TRBV15, with D maybe TRBD2 (5 bases). V dropped 0 bases and J dropped 5 bases, with 13 bases sitting between them. Per germline, CDR1 LNHNV and CDR2 YYDKDF (reference sequence). CDR3 length: 15 residues. The CDR3 DNA sequence: TGTGCCACCAGCAGAGAGAGGCTAGCCGGGGAGACCCAGTACTTC. This encodes CATSRERLAGETQYF.

Concerning this clonotype itself: The junction differs from germline at one of its ends, possibly a read error. The V gene is TRBV20-1, the J gene TRBJ2-3; no definite D call. Germline CDR1 and CDR2: DFQATT and SNEGSKA (reference sequence). This CDR3 is 12 amino acids long. The DNA for the CDR3 is TGCAGTGCTGGAGATTACGCAGATACGCAGTATTTT. Amino acid sequence: CSAGDYADTQYF.

The chain couples TRBV3-1 to TRBJ1-2; tentatively, D is TRBD1 (5 bases). V was clipped by 8 bases and J by 6 bases, with 13 bases between them. Per germline, CDR1 LGHDT and CDR2 YNNKEL (reference sequence). CDR3 length: 12 residues. DNA of the CDR3: TGTGCCAGCTGCCGGGGGGGGGATGGCTACACCTTC. It encodes CASCRGGDGYTF.

This clonotype showed up many times. The genes are TRBV6-1 and TRBJ1-5; D gene uncertain. Deletions cut 0 bases from V and 4 bases from J, with 13 bases between. This CDR3 has 16 residues. The germline gives CDR1 MNHNS, CDR2 SASEGT. The CDR3 bases are TGTGCCAGCAGTGAAGCGTCAGGAACTCTTAATCAGCCCCAGCATTTT. Its protein product is CASSEASGTLNQPQHF.

This clonotype was recorded many times. The chain couples TRBV9 to TRBJ1-1; TRBD1 matches 10 bases. The V segment lost 3 bases and the J segment 1 base; nucleotides outside the gene matches: 6. Germline assignment: CDR1 SGDLS and CDR2 YYNGEE. CDR3 length equals 16 residues. The CDR3 protein is CASSDGQGGGNTEAFF. In nucleotides, the CDR3 is TGTGCCAGCAGCGACGGACAGGGGGGGGGGAACACTGAAGCTTTCTTT.